Listed here is a single TCR beta chain. It lacks a known antigen. No quality values exist for individual bases; no much larger clone is one base distant. This sample was included in a study of cytomegalovirus exposure and HLA in healthy donors (dated by TCRdb to the late 2010s). For the study in its entirety: An earlier analysis of some 600 of the donors reported about 260 Gb of sequence data and around 120 million unique TCR beta sequences obtained from about 179 million T cells. An early release covering roughly 600 HLA-typed donors comprised 250 to 350 gigabases of sequencing data and approximately 80 million unique TCR sequences. Of the 350 to 450 genotyped donors, 65% to 90% fell in the genetic ancestry cluster associated with self-reported Caucasian donors. The study aimed to test whether cataloging public T cell receptors could reveal signatures of past pathogen exposure. The study used immunosequencing to profile the T cell repertoires of approximately 650 subjects and linked those repertoires to cytomegalovirus serostatus. Along with the roughly 700-subject first cohort, a separate validation cohort of over a hundred different subjects was used. The study combined high-throughput TCR immunosequencing, statistical association of individual TCRs with disease status, and machine learning to predict cytomegalovirus infection status. In a later analysis, previously published TCR beta repertoires from about 670 donors were re-analyzed and high-resolution HLA genotyping was added so that TCR occurrence patterns could be studied. Rather than drawing on any new phenotypic data, the later analysis identified candidate immune exposures from TCR beta sequences and the way those sequences occurred across donors. An earlier analysis of fewer than 750 of the donors used high-throughput TCR beta sequencing to judge whether each TCR beta V gene segment behaved as functional or pseudogenic. Donor age, sex, ethnicity and CMV serostatus were collected together with the repertoire data. A later genetic analysis used genome-wide SNP genotypes for about 60% of the roughly 670 donors, treating that subset as a discovery cohort. Every repertoire in the discovery cohort had been generated on one and the same sequencing platform. HLA typing covered class I and class II loci at four-digit resolution. Typing coverage differed by locus: A, B, C, DRB1 and DQB1 were typed in roughly 620-640 donors, DQA1 in approximately 520, DPA1 in 606, and DPB1 in 450 to 480. Because of strong linkage in the cohort, a few DR-DQ haplotypes were treated as single units for association and clustering. On average, roughly 200,000 unique TCR beta nucleotide sequences were sequenced per donor among some 430 genotyped donors of the cohort, with roughly 18% of those sequences being non-productive. The investigation overall reported the following: The study gave a list of around 170 TCR beta chains associated with cytomegalovirus. According to a later analysis, most CMV-associated TCR beta chains appeared to be HLA-restricted, and the HLA associations seemed to be driven largely by CMV exposure. When HLA alleles, especially DR and DQ, strongly co-occurred, TCR associations were difficult to assign to individual alleles. An earlier analysis of approximately 530 of the donors showed that most TCR beta V segments appeared in productive rearrangements either about 87% or about 30% of the time, which broadly matched IMGT annotations. A cluster of highly shared sequence variants was judged likely to be a technical artifact of the sequencing pipeline. A further reported finding was that TCR beta sequences accurately predicted the HLA-A and HLA-B alleles for most subjects in the first cohort. The classifier was reported to diagnose cytomegalovirus status with high specificity and sensitivity in both the original and validation cohorts. Because some donors lacked HLA typing at each locus, the association tests relied only on the typed subset. Compared with the roughly 700-donor mean, donors in an Asian-associated ancestry cluster had fewer N-insertions in productive TCRs, according to a later genetic analysis. Several of the top co-occurrence clusters appeared to be linked to parvovirus B19, influenza, CMV and Epstein-Barr virus, according to a later analysis. Sequencing depth was assumed to be roughly uniform across donors in the presence/absence analyses, though that assumption may not hold. It was suggested by the authors that the approach could potentially be generalized to other disease states and immunological phenotypes. Most TCR sequences were observed very rarely across donors, whereas some public TCRs were present in many individuals. Some IMGT-functional V segments, including TRBV6-2 and TRBV6-3, could not be told apart with the 87-base-pair reads, so those segments were excluded. Because counts were too low, about 15 rarely observed V segments, including chromosome 9 orphons, were left out of the earlier analysis of 500 to 650 of the donors. In a later genetic analysis, a missense DCLRE1C variant was associated with V-gene and J-gene trimming of TCR beta chains, and the association was replicated in an independent cohort. In this cohort, only TCR beta chains were sequenced, and detectable features were limited by the absence of alpha or paired-chain data. In vitro tests confirmed that a few of the cytomegalovirus-associated TCR beta chains recognize cytomegalovirus antigens. A later analysis found that TCR association rates varied across HLA loci, with DRB1 alleles showing the most associated TCRs and HLA-C alleles the fewest. At a false discovery rate of 0.05, a later analysis linked roughly 17,000 TCR beta sequences to specific HLA alleles. The only immune exposure information available for the cohort was CMV serostatus. Linkage disequilibrium might explain the correlated functional status among segregating V segments, but an unknown experimental factor could not be excluded. In a later analysis, HLA-associated TCR beta chains showed more clonal expansion and lower generation probabilities than non-associated chains that were equally common.

Library creation used the immunoSEQ multiplex PCR assay. The multiplex PCR relied on a mix of 60 forward primers for TCR Vbeta segments and 13 reverse primers for TCR Jbeta segments. A multiplex PCR assay on genomic DNA amplified the CDR3 region of rearranged TCR beta genes. The amplified TCR beta libraries were sequenced on the Illumina HiSeq System as 87-base-pair reads. Per the authors' processing: Across the 670 or so repertoires, a later analysis counted tens of millions of unique TCR beta chains, some 11 million of which were shared by at least two donors. Raw reads were error-corrected and collapsed into unique sequences by a nearest-neighbor algorithm in which closely related sequences were merged to remove PCR and sequencing errors. V, D and J gene segments were assigned by aligning CDR3 sequences to IMGT reference sequences. For a sequence to be retained, a match of at least six nucleotides was required to both a V gene segment and a J gene segment. A rearrangement counted as productive if the CDR3 had no stop codons and remained in frame with V and J, and every other rearrangement counted as non-productive. CDR3 was defined by IMGT convention, running from the second conserved V-encoded cysteine to the conserved J-encoded phenylalanine. The earlier analysis of about 610 of the donors excluded any sequence lacking an unambiguous match to a single V gene segment. In an earlier analysis of approximately 500 of the donors, a V segment was called functional when productive rearrangements were above 56.7%, and segregating when the standard deviation between donors exceeded 5%. A statistical classification framework was developed to diagnose cytomegalovirus status using the catalog of TCR beta chain sequences. A later analysis assigned V and J genes by comparing TCR nucleotide sequences with IMGT/GENE-DB human TR gene sequences. The TCRdist pipeline was used in a later analysis to assign CDR3 sequences and most-parsimonious VDJ recombination scenarios. A later analysis defined each TCR beta chain by its CDR3 amino acid sequence plus V-gene family, and excluded reads lacking a unique V-gene family. A later analysis removed nearly 600 highly shared, low-generation-probability nucleotide sequences to deal with suspected cross-contamination and a sequencing artifact. For each public chain, a later analysis derived a clonal expansion index from normalized ranks of inferred template counts within each repertoire. In a later analysis, generation probabilities were computed with a VDJ recombination model fitted to out-of-frame rearrangements, and the resulting probabilities were checked against IGoR. Hypergeometric tests were used in a later analysis to score TCR-TCR, TCR-HLA and TCR-CMV co-occurrence, with a repertoire-size bias correction applied to the TCR pairs. A later analysis estimated false discovery rates by permuting HLA or CMV assignments 20 times. In a later analysis, co-occurring TCRs were grouped using DBSCAN, with TCRdist sequence similarity added in when clustering inside HLA-allele-positive subsets. Repertoires with fewer than 30,000 or more than 120,000 public chains, plus five repertoires with anomalous nucleotide sharing, were excluded from co-occurrence clustering. TCRdb's version of the immuneACCESS table is confined to in-frame rearrangements and falls short of the full clone set. An unresolved V gene accounts for under half of the shortfall where checked; the remainder is of unknown origin. That table supplies the V and J calls and clone size; D and trimming were determined from the DNA. Present in this sample are about 160,000 clones, over 70% of which were seen just once. The ten largest clones represent 1% to 1.5% of the sample.

CDR3 length: 13 amino acids, cysteine to phenylalanine. Just CDR3 DNA is preserved here, 39 bases in frame from base 1. CDR1 and CDR2 are read off the germline V gene as SQVTM and ANQGSEA. The junction shows trimming of 3 bases on V and 7 bases on J, and the gene matches do not reach 7 bases of it. The cohort was made up of 666 healthy bone marrow donors. At the time of sampling, every cohort member was nominally healthy, though immune exposures that went unrecorded were likely present. The donor tested CMV seropositive and was one of the 289 seropositive cohort members. Every donor gave a peripheral blood sample, and the peripheral blood mononuclear cells from that sample were used for TCR beta sequencing. The Qiagen DNeasy Blood Extraction Kit was used to extract genomic DNA from the blood cell samples.

The rearranged chain carries TRBV29-1 and TRBJ2-7, and TRBD1 matches 9 of the central bases. Sequencing was done on a sample of PBMCs. The clonotype was recovered from a man aged 50-60 years in good health and CMV-seropositive. The bases are TGCAGCGTTGAGGGACAGGGTGGTGGGGAGCAGTACTTC. Its coded protein is CSVEGQGGGEQYF.